The rows below give T cell receptor beta chains drawn from one sample of a study of blood T cell repertoires in COVID-19. Sequenced by immunoSEQ multiplex PCR; TCRdb stores in-frame clones only, minus some. The table includes approximately 430,000 clones, roughly 90% detected once. Specimen: peripheral blood. The receptor set was obtained from a woman aged 25 to 45 with active or convalescent COVID-19. Both conserved end residues are part of each CDR3. The order of the fields is D gene, J gene, V gene, CDR3 DNA, CDR3 protein. D genes are given only for firm matches.

>NA|TRBJ1-1|TRBV29-1
TGCAGCGTTGCTTTCCTGACAGGAGGAAGGACTGAAGCTTTCTTT
CSVAFLTGGRTEAFF
>NA|TRBJ1-2|TRBV12-3/TRBV12-4
TGTGCCAGCAGTTTTGCAGGGTTCTATGGCTACACCTTC
CASSFAGFYGYTF
>TRBD2|TRBJ2-1|TRBV6-2/TRBV6-3
TGTGCCAGCAGTGTCGCTTTAGCGGGGGGGCATGAGCAGTTCTTC
CASSVALAGGHEQFF
>NA|TRBJ1-1|TRBV6-5
TGTGCTACAGTGAACACTGAAGCTTTCTTT
CATVNTEAFF
>NA|TRBJ2-5|TRBV11-2
TGTGCCAGCAGCTTAGGTAGCGAGACCCAGTACTTC
CASSLGSETQYF
>TRBD2|TRBJ2-3|TRBV3-1/TRBV3-2
TGTGCCAGCAGGACGGCGGGGGGCACAGATACGCAGTATTTT
CASRTAGGTDTQYF
>TRBD1|TRBJ2-5|TRBV15
TGTGCCACCAGCATCGTGCCCGGGACAGGGGCGACCCAGTACTTC
CATSIVPGTGATQYF
>TRBD1|TRBJ2-7|TRBV5-1
TGCGCCAGCAGCTCGGGACAGCACCACTCCTACGAGCAGTACTTC
CASSSGQHHSYEQYF
>TRBD2|TRBJ2-1|TRBV20-1
TGCAGTGCTAGTTCGTCGGCTAGCGGGATTCTTCAGTTCCCAGCCAATGAGCAGTTCTTC
CSASSSASGILQFPANEQFF
>NA|TRBJ1-1|TRBV15
TGTGCCACCAGCAGAGATCCCTACACTGAAGCTTTCTTT
CATSRDPYTEAFF
>NA|TRBJ1-2|TRBV18
TGTGCCAGCTCACCACAGGGGATCAGCTATGGCTACACCTTC
CASSPQGISYGYTF
>TRBD2|TRBJ2-3|TRBV3-1/TRBV3-2
TGTGCCAGCAGCCAAGATATGAGCGGGGGGCCTCGGACGCAGTATTTT
CASSQDMSGGPRTQYF
>NA|TRBJ2-5|TRBV11-2
TGTGCCAGCAGCTTAGACAGCCAAGAGACCCAGTACTTC
CASSLDSQETQYF
>NA|TRBJ1-1|TRBV19
TGTGCCAGTAGTATTTCCAGGGGCGCGTTGAACACTGAAGCTTTCTTT
CASSISRGALNTEAFF